A single sample gave rise to the 11 T cell receptor beta chains below, sequenced in a study of blood T cell repertoires in COVID-19. Sequencing was performed with immunoSEQ multiplex PCR; in TCRdb, only in-frame clones are kept and a portion is missing. The data hold about 140,000 clones, with 70% to 85% observed a single time. Sequencing was done on a sample of peripheral blood. The receptors were gathered from a man in his fifties or sixties who had recovered from COVID-19.

The chain links TRBV6-6 to TRBJ1-6, with 9 bases matching TRBD1. Trimming at V came to 7 bases and at J to 6 bases, leaving 7 bases not matched to a gene. Germline CDR1 reads MNHNY; CDR2 reads SVGAGI (reference sequence). The CDR3 contains 15 residues. The CDR3 reads CASTRQGDSNSPLHF. The CDR3 region has the DNA TGTGCCAGCACCCGACAGGGGGATAGTAATTCACCCCTCCACTTT.

The genes are TRBV7-2 and TRBJ2-2, with 8 bases lining up with TRBD2. V lost 4 bases to trimming and J lost 0 bases; unmatched junction nucleotides: 4. Looked up from germline, CDR1 is SGHTA and CDR2 is FQGNSA. The CDR3 length is 16 residues. The CDR3 bases are TGTGCCAGCAGCTGGGCGGGGGGCGCGAACACCGGGGAGCTGTTTTTT. This translates into CASSWAGGANTGELFF.

This rearrangement joins TRBV10-3 to TRBJ1-4; D call uncertain. The CDR3 contains 15 residues. CDR1 is ENHRY, CDR2 SYGVKD, per germline. V was shortened by 3 bases and J by 8 bases, with 16 bases between the two germline ends. The CDR3 nucleotides read TGTGCCATCAGTGAAGCCCCATCCCGGAGCGAAAAACTGTTTTTT. It specifies CAISEAPSRSEKLFF.

This clone was counted once. This sequence joins TRBV19 and TRBJ1-4, with a weak D call TRBD1 (6 bases). This CDR3 is 12 amino acids long. V was clipped by 9 bases and J by 10 bases, with 15 bases between them. The germline V gene encodes CDR1 LNHDA and CDR2 SQIVND (reference sequence). The CDR3: CASSPGDGKLFF. As DNA, the CDR3 is TGTGCCAGCAGCCCAGGGGACGGAAAACTGTTTTTT.

The V and J genes are TRBV7-2 and TRBJ2-5; no firm D call. Trimming left V 3 bases short and J 5 bases short, with 10 bases between. The CDR3 loop spans 13 amino acids. Germline CDR1 reads SGHTA; CDR2 reads FQGNSA. The CDR3 coding sequence is TGTGCCAGCAGCTTCATGCGGCCCGAGACCCAGTACTTC. Its protein is CASSFMRPETQYF. The complete variable domain, with remaining parts taken from reference TRBV7-2 and TRBJ2-5, reads GAGVSQSPSNKVTEKGKDVELRCDPISGHTALYWYRQSLGQGLEFLIYFQGNSAPDKSGLPSDRFSAERTGGSVSTLTIQRTQQEDSAVYLCASSFMRPETQYFGPGTRLLVL.

The chain carries TRBV6-4 and TRBJ1-1; D might be TRBD1 (6 bases). Trimming removed 6 bases from V and 4 bases from J, with 15 bases in between. Germline CDR1 and CDR2: MRHNA and SNTAGT. CDR3 length: 14 residues. CDR3 coding DNA: TGTGCCAGCAGCGCGGTTGGGGGCCTCACTGAAGCTTTCTTT. Amino acids: CASSAVGGLTEAFF.

The chain links TRBV24-1 to TRBJ2-1, with TRBD2 matching 12 bases. The trim removed 1 base at V and 6 bases at J, leaving 3 bases unmatched. Germline CDR1 KGHDR, CDR2 SFDVKD. The CDR3 is 16 residues long. The CDR3 is CATSDFTSGRLNEQFF. CDR3 sequence (DNA): TGTGCCACCAGTGATTTTACTAGCGGGAGGCTCAATGAGCAGTTCTTC.

The V call is TRBV19, the J call TRBJ1-1; maybe TRBD1 (5 bases). The CDR3 has 15 amino acids. The germline CDR1 and CDR2 sequences are LNHDA and SQIVND (reference sequence). The V end was cut by 1 base, the J end by 4 bases, with 13 bases between. The CDR3 loop reads CASSIVFGGSTEAFF. CDR3 bases: TGTGCCAGTAGTATAGTCTTCGGGGGTAGCACTGAAGCTTTCTTT. The whole variable domain, filled in from reference TRBV19 and TRBJ1-1, reads DGGITQSPKYLFRKEGQNVTLSCEQNLNHDAMYWYRQDPGQGLRLIYYSQIVNDFQKGDIAEGYSVSREKKESFPLTVTSAQKNPTAFYLCASSIVFGGSTEAFFGQGTRLTVV.

V is TRBV18 and J is TRBJ1-5; possibly TRBD1 for D (5 bases). CDR3 length: 13 residues. With 4 bases removed from V and 3 bases from J, the gap between germline ends came to 7 bases. The germline V gene has CDR1 KGHSH and CDR2 LQKENI. CDR3 loop: CASSLDNNQPQHF. The DNA for the CDR3 is TGTGCCAGCTCACTGGACAACAATCAGCCCCAGCATTTT.

The V and J genes are TRBV24-1 and TRBJ2-1; no definite D call. Trimming removed 4 bases at V and 6 bases at J, with 6 bases between. This CDR3 has 12 amino acids. CDR1 is KGHDR, CDR2 SFDVKD, per germline. The CDR3 protein is CATSDSFNEQFF. The CDR3 coding sequence is TGTGCCACCAGTGACAGTTTCAATGAGCAGTTCTTC.

This clone was counted a single time. The V gene is TRBV5-1, the J gene TRBJ2-7, with a tentative D call TRBD2 (6 bases). Germline V gene sequence: CDR1 SGHRS, CDR2 YFSETQ. This CDR3 contains 15 residues. Trimming took off 0 bases at V and 2 bases at J, with 12 bases between the two ends. DNA for the CDR3: TGCGCCAGCAGCTTGGAAGGGACTGGGGCCTACGAGCAGTACTTC. Translating it yields CASSLEGTGAYEQYF.